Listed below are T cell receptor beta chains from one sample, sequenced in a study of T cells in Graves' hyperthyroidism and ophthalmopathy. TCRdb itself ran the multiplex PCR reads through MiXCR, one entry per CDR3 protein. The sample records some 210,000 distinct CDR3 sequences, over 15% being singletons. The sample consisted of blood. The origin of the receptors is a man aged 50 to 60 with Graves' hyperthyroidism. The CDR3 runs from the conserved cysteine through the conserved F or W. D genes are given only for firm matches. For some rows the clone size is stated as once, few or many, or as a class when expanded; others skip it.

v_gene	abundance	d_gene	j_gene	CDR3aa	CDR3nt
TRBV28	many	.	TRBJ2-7	CASSTRAGFDEQYF	TGTGCCAGCAGCACAAGGGCAGGGTTCGACGAGCAGTACTTC
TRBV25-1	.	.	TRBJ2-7	CASSAAGRDSSYEQYF	TGTGCCAGCAGTGCCGCGGGGCGGGATAGCTCCTACGAGCAGTACTTC
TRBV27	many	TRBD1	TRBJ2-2	CASSLGWGTGDTGELFF	TGTGCCAGCAGTTTAGGGTGGGGGACAGGGGACACCGGGGAGCTGTTTTTT
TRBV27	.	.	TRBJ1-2	CASSPGRAYGYTF	TGTGCCAGCAGTCCCGGACGGGCCTATGGCTACACCTTC
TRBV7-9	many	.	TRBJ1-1	CASSHLTEMNTEAFF	TGTGCCAGCAGCCACCTGACGGAAATGAACACTGAAGCTTTCTTT
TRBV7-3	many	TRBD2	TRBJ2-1	CASSLGLAGRMNEQFF	TGTGCCAGCAGCTTAGGTCTAGCGGGACGAATGAATGAGCAGTTCTTC
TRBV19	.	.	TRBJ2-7	CASSISGRPPYEQYF	TGTGCCAGTAGTATTAGCGGCAGGCCACCATACGAGCAGTACTTC
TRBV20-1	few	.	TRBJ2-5	CSVPGTDRETQYF	TGCAGTGTTCCCGGGACTGACCGGGAGACCCAGTACTTC
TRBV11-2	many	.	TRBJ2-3	CASSPAGSRIYTDTQYF	TGTGCCAGCAGCCCCGCGGGTTCACGGATCTACACAGATACGCAGTATTTT
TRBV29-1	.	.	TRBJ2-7	CSVIGNYEQYF	TGCAGCGTTATAGGGAACTACGAGCAGTACTTC
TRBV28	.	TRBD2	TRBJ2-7	CASSSGLAGGITYEQYF	TGTGCCAGCAGTTCTGGACTAGCGGGAGGGATAACCTACGAGCAGTACTTC
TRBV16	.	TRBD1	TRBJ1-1	CASSQSPGQGEAFF	TGTGCCAGCAGCCAATCCCCCGGACAGGGTGAAGCTTTCTTT
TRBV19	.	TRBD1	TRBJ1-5	CASSIKGGQPQHF	TGTGCCAGTAGTATAAAAGGGGGCCAGCCCCAGCATTTT
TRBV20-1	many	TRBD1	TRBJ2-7	CSAVRTGSNEQYF	TGCAGTGCTGTGCGGACAGGGTCGAACGAGCAGTACTTC
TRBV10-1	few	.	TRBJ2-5	CASSVVEETQYF	TGCGCCAGCAGTGTTGTAGAGGAGACCCAGTACTTC
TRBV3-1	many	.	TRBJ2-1	CASSQVSQGEQFF	TGTGCCAGCAGCCAAGTATCGCAGGGTGAGCAGTTCTTC
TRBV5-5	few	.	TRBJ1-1	CASSQSGVSEAFF	TGTGCCAGCAGCCAGTCAGGAGTTTCTGAAGCTTTCTTT
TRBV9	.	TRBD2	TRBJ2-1	CASSVGSGSLHEQFF	TGTGCCAGCAGCGTAGGTAGCGGGAGCCTACATGAGCAGTTCTTC
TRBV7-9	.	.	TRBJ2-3	CASSFADEADTQYF	TGTGCCAGCAGCTTCGCGGATGAGGCAGATACGCAGTATTTT
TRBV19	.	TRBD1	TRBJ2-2	CASKRQGVGGELFF	TGTGCCAGTAAGCGACAGGGTGTCGGCGGGGAGCTGTTTTTT
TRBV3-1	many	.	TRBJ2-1	CASSQGLGWGEQFF	TGTGCCAGCAGCCAAGGACTCGGTTGGGGTGAGCAGTTCTTC
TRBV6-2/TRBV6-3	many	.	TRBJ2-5	CASSYNTGETQYF	TGTGCCAGCAGTTACAATACCGGGGAGACCCAGTACTTC
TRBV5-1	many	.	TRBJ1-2	CASSLVGDAGYGYTF	TGCGCCAGCAGCTTGGTCGGGGACGCCGGGTATGGCTACACCTTC
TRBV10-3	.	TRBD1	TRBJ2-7	CAISEWDRGGEQYF	TGTGCCATCAGTGAGTGGGACAGGGGCGGTGAGCAGTACTTC
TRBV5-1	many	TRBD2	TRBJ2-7	CASSLGTSGTEQYF	TGCGCCAGCAGCTTGGGGACTAGCGGGACCGAGCAGTACTTC
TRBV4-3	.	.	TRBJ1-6	CASSQDRTGSPLHF	TGCGCCAGCAGCCAAGATCGAACAGGCTCACCCCTCCACTTT
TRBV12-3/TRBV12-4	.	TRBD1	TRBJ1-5	CASSPGDRGYEQPQHF	TGTGCCAGCAGCCCTGGGGACAGGGGGTATGAACAGCCCCAGCATTTT
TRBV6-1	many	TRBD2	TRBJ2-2	CASEAGVSTGELFF	TGTGCCAGCGAAGCGGGAGTCAGCACCGGGGAGCTGTTTTTT
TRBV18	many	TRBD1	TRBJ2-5	CASSPQPTGGSETQYF	TGTGCCAGCTCACCCCAACCGACAGGGGGCTCGGAGACCCAGTACTTC
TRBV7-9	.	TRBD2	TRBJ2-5	CASSLGLAGGQETQYF	TGTGCCAGCAGCTTGGGATTAGCGGGAGGCCAAGAGACCCAGTACTTC
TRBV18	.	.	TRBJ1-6	CASSQIGHPNSPLHF	TGTGCCAGCTCACAGATTGGACACCCGAATTCACCCCTCCACTTT
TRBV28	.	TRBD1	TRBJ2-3	CASSPWTGRDTQYF	TGTGCCAGCAGCCCCTGGACAGGACGAGATACGCAGTATTTT
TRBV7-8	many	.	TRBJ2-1	CASSLDPSMGNEQFF	TGTGCCAGCAGCTTAGATCCTAGTATGGGCAATGAGCAGTTCTTC
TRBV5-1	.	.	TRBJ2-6	CASSWGSGANVLTF	TGCGCCAGCAGCTGGGGATCTGGGGCCAACGTCCTGACTTTC
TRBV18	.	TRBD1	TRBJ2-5	CASARDRQETQYF	TGTGCCAGCGCCCGGGACAGACAAGAGACCCAGTACTTC
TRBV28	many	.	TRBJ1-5	CASSLSEVQPQHF	TGTGCCAGCAGTTTATCCGAGGTTCAGCCCCAGCATTTT
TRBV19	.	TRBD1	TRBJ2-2	CASSPGQGIPGELFF	TGTGCCAGTAGTCCCGGACAGGGGATCCCCGGGGAGCTGTTTTTT
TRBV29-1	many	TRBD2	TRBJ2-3	CSVTSGISTDTQYF	TGCAGCGTGACTAGCGGGATTAGCACAGATACGCAGTATTTT
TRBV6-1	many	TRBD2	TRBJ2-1	CASSVTSGWGGQFF	TGTGCCAGCAGTGTCACTAGCGGTTGGGGTGGGCAGTTCTTC
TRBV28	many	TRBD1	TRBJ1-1	CASSPDRENTEAFF	TGTGCCAGCAGTCCGGACAGGGAGAACACTGAAGCTTTCTTT
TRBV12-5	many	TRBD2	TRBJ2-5	CASGLDPGTSGQETQYF	TGTGCTAGTGGTTTGGACCCCGGGACTAGCGGCCAGGAGACCCAGTACTTC
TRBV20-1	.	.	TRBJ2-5	CSASQKKETQYF	TGCAGTGCTTCTCAGAAAAAAGAGACCCAGTACTTC
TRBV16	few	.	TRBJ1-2	CASSQGPGRYTF	TGTGCCAGCAGCCAAGGGCCGGGAAGGTACACCTTC
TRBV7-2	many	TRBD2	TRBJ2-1	CASSLRAGGFNEQFF	TGTGCCAGCAGCTTACGAGCGGGAGGGTTCAATGAGCAGTTCTTC
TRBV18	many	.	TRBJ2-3	CASSTDGGYTDTQYF	TGTGCCAGCTCAACCGATGGGGGGTACACAGATACGCAGTATTTT
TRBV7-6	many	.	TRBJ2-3	CASSDVGRTDTQYF	TGTGCCAGCAGCGACGTGGGGAGGACAGATACGCAGTATTTT